This paragraph covers one TCR beta chain sequence. The data originate from a study of human T cells and chemical hapten exposure. The wider study: Alopecia areata, totalis and universalis patients, mostly female, were included. Per-sample TCR yield variability stemmed mainly from small pooled library volume differences.

Documented time point: pre-sensitization, week 0. Treatment noted: therapeutic diphenylcyclopropenone sensitization with weekly scalp DPC. Each patch-test visit's blood sample preceded patch application. CDR3 length equals 13 residues. The V gene end was trimmed by 8 bases and the J gene end by 5 bases; junction bases not matched to a gene: 6. Per the germline V gene, CDR1 is MNHEY and CDR2 is SVGEGT. TCRdb re-analysed the RACE reads in MiXCR, keeping a single row per CDR3 protein. The table lists a few hundred thousand distinct CDR3 sequences, about 9% of them singletons. This material consisted of whole blood, taken in connection with sensitization to the hapten diphenylcyclopropenone (DPC). The chain couples TRBV6-2 or TRBV6-3 to TRBJ2-3, with 8 positions matching TRBD2. The TCR originated in a woman aged 40 to 50 with alopecia areata. Some clones in this sample may be carry-over from other donors' samples. CDR3 nucleotide sequence: TGTGCCAGCTGTCTGGCGGGGGGAGATACGCAGTATTTT. Amino acid sequence: CASCLAGGDTQYF.